Presented here are 20 T cell receptor beta chains from one specimen sequenced in a study of CD8 T cells in ankylosing spondylitis. TCRdb re-analysed the 5' RACE reads in MiXCR, keeping a single row per CDR3 protein. Here the sample spans roughly 260,000 distinct CDR3 sequences, around 19% being singletons. The sequenced material came from blood, either unsorted or a sorted T cell fraction (not recorded which). These receptors all come from a male donor with ankylosing spondylitis or in good health (not recorded which).

This clonotype was found a few times. V is TRBV9 and J is TRBJ1-1, with D possibly being TRBD1 (5 bases). Germline CDR1 reads SGDLS; CDR2 reads YYNGEE. V lost 6 bases and J 1 base, leaving 13 bases between the germline ends. The CDR3 length is 14 residues. CDR3 sequence (DNA): TGTGCCAGCACCGCCGACAGCTCGAACACTGAAGCTTTCTTT. It encodes CASTADSSNTEAFF.

The J gene is TRBJ2-4, the V gene TRBV28; D might be TRBD1 (7 bases). Germline CDR1 and CDR2: MDHEN and SYDVKM. This CDR3 is built from 17 residues. V shed 5 bases and J shed 3 bases, with 20 bases lying between them. The CDR3 here is CASSHPRQGGVKNIQYF. CDR3 in DNA: TGTGCCAGCAGTCATCCCCGACAGGGAGGAGTCAAAAACATTCAGTACTTC.

The rearrangement uses TRBV20-1 and TRBJ1-4; a weak D match, TRBD1 (5 bases). Trimming removed 4 bases from V and 4 bases from J, with 16 bases in between. This CDR3 contains 15 residues. Germline V gives CDR1 DFQATT, CDR2 SNEGSKA (reference sequence). The CDR3 DNA sequence: TGCAGTGCTATCGGTTGGGGCAGAGATAATGAAAAACTGTTTTTT. This encodes CSAIGWGRDNEKLFF.

This clonotype was seen more than once but under ten times. The CDR3 here is CASSQTIAGYGTGELFF. CDR3 DNA: TGTGCCAGCAGCCAAACCATAGCGGGATATGGCACCGGGGAGCTGTTTTTT. The chain couples TRBV4-2 to TRBJ2-2, with 8 bases lining up with TRBD2. The junction had 9 bases not matched to a gene; V was cut back by 2 bases and J by 4 bases. This CDR3 region has 17 residues. Germline V gene sequence: CDR1 LGHNA, CDR2 YNFKEQ.

V and J are TRBV28 and TRBJ2-2; D is undetermined. Trimming took off 2 bases at V and 8 bases at J, with 9 bases between the two ends. There are 13 residues in the CDR3. Germline CDR1 MDHEN, CDR2 SYDVKM. The CDR3: CASSLLRLGELFF. For the CDR3, the DNA is TGTGCCAGCAGTTTACTCCGGCTAGGGGAGCTGTTTTTT.

This clonotype was seen at least ten times. The chain's CDR3 is CSSRRGTDTQYF. In nucleotides, the CDR3 is TGCAGCTCCCGCCGGGGCACAGATACGCAGTATTTT. V is TRBV29-1 and J is TRBJ2-3; unclear D gene. V was trimmed by 8 bases and J by 1 base, leaving 10 bases between them. CDR1 is SQVTM, CDR2 ANQGSEA, per germline. This CDR3 is built from 12 residues.

This clonotype turned up a few times. A junction end diverges from the germline sequence, so it may reflect a read error. V and J are TRBV3-1 and TRBJ2-1; 11 bases are shared with TRBD2. The CDR3 covers 14 residues. Germline CDR1 is LGHDT and CDR2 is YNNKEL (reference sequence). CDR3 DNA: TGTGCCAGCAGCCAAGATTTGGTAGCGGGAGGGAGGGCCTTC. Translated, it gives CASSQDLVAGGRAF.

The chain joins TRBV6-1 to TRBJ2-7, with TRBD1 identical over 9 bases. Losses at the gene ends were 3 bases for V and 3 bases for J; bases not matched to a gene: 9. Germline V gene lookup returns CDR1 MNHNS and CDR2 SASEGT. The CDR3 totals 16 residues. The CDR3 DNA is TGTGCCAGCAGTGAGTGGGGGGACAGGGCCCGCTACGAGCAGTACGTC. The encoded protein is CASSEWGDRARYEQYV.

In this sample, this clonotype turned up a few times. The chain links TRBV28 to TRBJ1-4, with D possibly matching TRBD1 (6 bases). This CDR3 comprises 14 residues. The germline V gene has CDR1 MDHEN and CDR2 SYDVKM. Deletions cut 9 bases from V and 6 bases from J, with 17 bases between. CDR3 region: CASRTVFEYEKLFF. In nucleotides, the CDR3 is TGTGCCAGTCGGACAGTTTTTGAATATGAAAAACTGTTTTTT.

This clonotype was counted a few times. The chain couples TRBV5-1 to TRBJ2-4; a weak D match, TRBD2 (6 bases). Germline CDR1 reads SGHRS; CDR2 reads YFSETQ. The CDR3 contains 14 residues. V lost 4 bases and J 6 bases, leaving 14 bases between the germline ends. DNA of the CDR3: TGCGCCAGCAGCCCCGGGTCCGGGGGAAACATTCAGTACTTC. Protein sequence: CASSPGSGGNIQYF.

Only a few counts were recorded for this clonotype. One junction end disagrees with the germline gene, perhaps due to a read error. V gene TRBV7-7 combines with J gene TRBJ1-6; 10 nucleotides align to TRBD1. The CDR3 has 20 residues. Germline CDR1 reads SSHAT; CDR2 reads FNYEAQ (reference sequence). Here the CDR3 DNA reads TGTGCTAGCAGCTTAGACAGGGGGCGCGACCCGAGCTCCTATAATTCACCCCTCCACTTT. It codes for CASSLDRGRDPSSYNSPLHF.

This clonotype was recorded many times. This chain connects TRBV10-3 to TRBJ1-3; 7 nucleotides align to TRBD1. CDR3 length equals 15 residues. Germline CDR1 is ENHRY and CDR2 is SYGVKD. V trimming: 6 bases; J trimming: 0 bases; junction bases outside the gene matches: 5. As DNA, the CDR3 is TGTGCCATCAGCCGGGACAGTCTCTCTGGAAACACCATATATTTT. This gives the protein CAISRDSLSGNTIYF.

The chain employs TRBV5-6 and TRBJ2-1, with D uncertain. With 4 bases removed from V and 0 bases from J, the gap between germline ends came to 11 bases. Germline-derived CDR1 and CDR2 are SGHDT and YYEEEE. CDR3 length: 15 residues. The CDR3 bases are TGTGCCAGCAGCCGCGACTGGGACTCCTACAATGAGCAGTTCTTC. Translating it yields CASSRDWDSYNEQFF.

The chain employs TRBV30 and TRBJ1-5, with TRBD1 matching over 9 bases. Germline CDR1 and CDR2: GTSNPN and SVGIG (reference sequence). J lost 4 bases, V lost 4 bases, and 5 bases had no gene match. The CDR3 totals 14 residues. CDR3 coding DNA: TGTGCCTGGAAGTTGGGGACAGGGAATCAGCCCCAGCATTTT. It codes for CAWKLGTGNQPQHF.

The sample holds a few counts of this clonotype. J is TRBJ1-2 and V is TRBV5-1; the D gene is possibly TRBD1 (5 bases). The CDR3 length is 15 residues. The germline CDR1 and CDR2 sequences are SGHRS and YFSETQ. V was shortened by 2 bases and J by 2 bases, with 13 bases between the two germline ends. CDR3 region: CASSFLGGENYGYTF. In DNA form, the CDR3 reads TGCGCCAGCAGCTTTTTGGGAGGGGAGAACTATGGCTACACCTTC.

A few counts support this clonotype. The gene calls are TRBV20-1 and TRBJ1-1; 10 bases fit TRBD1. Looked up from germline, CDR1 is DFQATT and CDR2 is SNEGSKA (reference sequence). J was trimmed by 1 base and V by 3 bases; bases with no gene match: 2. The CDR3 has 14 amino acids. CDR3 region: CSARGQGTNTEAFF. For the CDR3, the DNA is TGCAGTGCTAGGGGACAGGGGACGAACACTGAAGCTTTCTTT.

The V call is TRBV7-9, the J call TRBJ2-4, with unresolved D. V lost 5 bases to trimming and J lost 5 bases, with 22 bases between them. Germline values: CDR1 SEHNR, CDR2 FQNEAQ (reference sequence). The CDR3 spans 17 residues. The CDR3 sequence: CASSIYSGLGRENIQYF. CDR3 coding DNA: TGTGCCAGCAGCATTTACAGTGGGTTAGGGCGAGAAAACATTCAGTACTTC.

There are a few counts of this clonotype. The chain joins TRBV20-1 to TRBJ2-5, with TRBD1 as a possible D gene (5 bases). Germline V gene data show CDR1 as DFQATT and CDR2 as SNEGSKA (reference sequence). The V and J ends lost 5 bases and 3 bases respectively, with 13 bases between them. The CDR3 totals 13 residues. For the CDR3, the DNA is TGCAGTGCTGGAATGACAGTAAAAGAGACCCAGTACTTC. This gives the protein CSAGMTVKETQYF.

The V call is TRBV15, the J call TRBJ2-2; TRBD1 aligns across 8 bases. V shed 5 bases and J 6 bases; nucleotides not matched to a gene: 8. The CDR3 loop spans 15 amino acids. From germline, CDR1 is LNHNV and CDR2 YYDKDF (reference sequence). The CDR3 protein is CATSSRTGSAGELFF. The CDR3 coding sequence is TGTGCCACCAGCTCACGGACAGGGAGTGCCGGGGAGCTGTTTTTT.

CDR3 sequence (DNA): TGCAGTGCCGGCCAGGGTACGGAGACCCAGTACTTC. This gives the protein CSAGQGTETQYF. The rearrangement uses TRBV20-1 and TRBJ2-5, with TRBD1 as a possible D gene (5 bases). Per germline, CDR1 DFQATT and CDR2 SNEGSKA (reference sequence). V shed 6 bases and J shed 5 bases, with 13 bases lying between them. CDR3 length equals 12 residues.